Reported below is one T cell receptor beta chain. The data were obtained in a study of blood T cell repertoires in COVID-19. At the level of the study: T cells, B-cell-depleted T cells, or PBMCs supplied cDNA or gDNA.

The protocol was immunoSEQ multiplex PCR, while the TCRdb copy is restricted to in-frame clones and leaves out a portion. Of some 250,000 clones in the sample, 82% were seen once. The TCR was taken from a woman aged 18 to 35 with acute or convalescent COVID-19. The sample taken for sequencing was peripheral blood.

Here the CDR3 reads CASSARTSGRGEQFF. DNA for the CDR3: TGTGCCAGCAGTGCTAGGACTAGCGGGAGAGGTGAGCAGTTCTTC. The chain carries TRBV3-1 (or the pseudogene TRBV3-2) and TRBJ2-1; 13 bases are shared with TRBD2. Looked up from germline, CDR1 is LGHDT and CDR2 is YNNKEL (reference sequence). The junction had 8 bases not matched to a gene; V was cut back by 6 bases and J by 9 bases. The CDR3 extends over 15 amino acids.